This TCR beta chain was recovered during a study of OX40 agonist ivuxolimab in advanced cancers. As for the study in general: A male proportion of under 90% was recorded, with mean age approximately 57 years and range roughly 23 to 79. One hepatocellular carcinoma and a couple of cutaneous melanoma patients partially responded. Findings of the study overall: Relatively little clonal expansion, among the lowest observed, appeared in partial responders at 0.1-3.0 mg/kg.

V was shortened by 2 bases and J by 6 bases, with 14 bases between the two germline ends. This CDR3 is 15 amino acids long. In germline, CDR1 is MNHNY, CDR2 SVGAGI (reference sequence). Produced via immunoSEQ multiplex PCR; TCRdb's table is partial and in-frame only. The top ten clones hold just over 0.3% of a sample with approximately 91,000 clones, around 86% of them seen once. Notes on this clone: Its antigen is not identified.

This chain links TRBV6-6 with TRBJ1-3, with D possibly being TRBD1 (5 bases). The receptor was derived from an adult with an advanced solid tumor such as melanoma, head and neck, liver or kidney cancer. Specimen: CD4+ or CD8+ T cells sorted from blood, collected in a trial of the OX40 agonist ivuxolimab. The CDR3 DNA follows: TGTGCCAGCAGTTACGGGGCAACCCGTGAAAACACCATATATTTT. This translates into CASSYGATRENTIYF.